These 11 T cell receptor beta chains were sequenced from one sample in a study of response to subunit inactivated influenza vaccine (dated by TCRdb to 2017 to 2018). Library generation was performed with RT-PCR. TCRdb lists the instrument as Illumina HiSeq 2500. In-frame beta chains were kept once TCRdb had trimmed the public reads at Q25 with fastp and called clones with MiXCR. Rows merge per CDR3 protein into single entries with the most common DNA and genes. Present in this sample are about 540,000 distinct CDR3 sequences, under 30% of which were seen just once. The ten largest clones add up to 2.5% to 3% of the sample. The same specimen was also included in a second study, on T cells expressing NK-cell markers. Per that second paper: The TCR beta cDNA libraries were made using 5'RACE template switching, a step that added both a universal primer site and unique molecular identifiers.

Sequenced material: CD4+ T cells sorted from PBMCs, taken 11 to 12 days after vaccination. These receptors all stem from a man in his fifties who received an inactivated influenza vaccine. Donor details come from another sample of the same person, matched by shared clones.

This chain connects TRBV20-1 to TRBJ2-7, with 10 bases fitting TRBD2. Germline CDR1 is DFQATT and CDR2 is SNEGSKA (reference sequence). The CDR3 covers 14 residues. Unmatched junction bases numbered 7, after V lost 0 bases and J lost 8 bases. The CDR3 coding sequence is TGCAGTGCTAGAGAAAAGGGACTAGCGCCTCAGCAGTACTTC. It encodes CSAREKGLAPQQYF.

This clonotype appeared many times. The chain uses TRBV28 and TRBJ2-7; 7 bases align to TRBD1. CDR1 is MDHEN, CDR2 SYDVKM, per germline. Unmatched junction bases numbered 19, after V lost 1 base and J lost 7 bases. This CDR3 spans 18 amino acids. CDR3 nucleotide sequence: TGTGCCAGCAGTTTATTCCTAGCCCGGACAAAGGGGGCGCGTGAGCAGTACTTC. It codes for CASSLFLARTKGAREQYF.

This clonotype was found many times. The chain is built from TRBV6-5 and TRBJ2-3; weak D call: TRBD1 (6 bases). Germline V gives CDR1 MNHEY, CDR2 SVGAGI. V was clipped by 2 bases and J by 0 bases, with 6 bases between them. The CDR3 spans 14 residues. The CDR3 nucleotides read TGTGCCAGCAGTTACGGACAGAGCACAGATACGCAGTATTTT. Translation: CASSYGQSTDTQYF.

This clonotype turned up a few times. V usage is TRBV7-2 and J usage is TRBJ1-6; 7 nucleotides agree with TRBD1. CDR1 is SGHTA and CDR2 is FQGNSA in the germline V gene. With 6 bases clipped from V and 6 bases from J, the junction kept 5 bases outside the gene matches. The CDR3 has 14 residues. The CDR3 nucleotides are TGTGCCAGCAGACGGGACAGCCTTAATTCACCCCTCCACTTT. Amino acids: CASRRDSLNSPLHF.

The rearrangement uses TRBV12-3 or TRBV12-4 and TRBJ1-3; perhaps TRBD1 as D (5 bases). Trimming stripped 7 bases from V and 9 bases from J, with 16 bases between. The CDR3 length is 13 residues. The CDR3 DNA sequence: TGTGCCAGCAACCAGTTTACCGGGGGCACCATATATTTT. Amino acids: CASNQFTGGTIYF.

The chain employs TRBV10-3 and TRBJ1-6; D not resolved. From germline, CDR1 is ENHRY and CDR2 SYGVKD. The CDR3 is 17 amino acids. Trimming took 0 bases from V and 0 from J, leaving 9 bases between them. For the CDR3, the DNA is TGTGCCATCAGTGAGTCGGTCAGAAGCTCCTATAATTCACCCCTCCACTTT. It is translated as CAISESVRSSYNSPLHF.

The chain has TRBV12-3 or TRBV12-4 and TRBJ2-5; 11 nucleotides agree with TRBD2. The CDR3 extends over 16 amino acids. J lost 4 bases, V lost 7 bases, and 11 bases had no gene match. The chain's CDR3 is CASTPGLAGGIETQYF. The CDR3 nucleotides read TGTGCCAGCACCCCGGGGCTAGCGGGAGGTATAGAGACCCAGTACTTC.

This sequence joins TRBV4-3 and TRBJ2-7; possibly TRBD2 for D (5 bases). The germline CDR1 and CDR2 sequences are LGHNA and YSLEER. The V gene lost 1 base and the J gene lost 1 base, with 14 bases spanning the gap. The CDR3 consists of 16 residues. CDR3 sequence reads: CASSQAAGQPSYEQYF. CDR3 DNA: TGCGCCAGCAGCCAAGCCGCGGGCCAACCTTCCTACGAGCAGTACTTC.

The genes are TRBV6-2 or TRBV6-3 and TRBJ2-1, with 7 bases fitting TRBD1. With 5 bases clipped from V and 4 bases from J, the junction kept 5 bases outside the gene matches. Germline V gene lookup returns CDR1 MNHEY and CDR2 SVGEGT. The CDR3 consists of 14 residues. The CDR3 here is CASSHRGPYNEQFF. The CDR3, as DNA: TGTGCCAGCAGTCACAGGGGACCATACAATGAGCAGTTCTTC.

J is TRBJ2-2 and V is TRBV15; D possibly corresponds to TRBD1 (6 bases). CDR1 and CDR2 from the germline V gene are LNHNV and YYDKDF (reference sequence). This CDR3 has 14 amino acids. Trimming took off 5 bases at V and 3 bases at J, with 10 bases between the two ends. This CDR3 reads CATSRRTDTGELFF. The CDR3, as DNA: TGTGCCACCAGCCGGCGGACAGACACCGGGGAGCTGTTTTTT. Using reference TRBV15 and TRBJ2-2 for the parts outside the CDR3, the full variable domain is DAMVIQNPRYQVTQFGKPVTLSCSQTLNHNVMYWYQQKSSQAPKLLFHYYDKDFNNEADTPDNFQSRRPNTSFCFLDIRSPGLGDTAMYLCATSRRTDTGELFFGEGSRLTVL.

DNA of the CDR3: TGTGCCAGCACCTTCCAAGCGGCGGGAGGCACCGGGGAGCTGTTTTTT. Translating it yields CASTFQAAGGTGELFF. The J gene is TRBJ2-2, the V gene TRBV12-3 or TRBV12-4; 8 positions agree with TRBD2. The CDR3 contains 16 residues. The V segment lost 7 bases and the J segment 4 bases; nucleotides outside the gene matches: 11.